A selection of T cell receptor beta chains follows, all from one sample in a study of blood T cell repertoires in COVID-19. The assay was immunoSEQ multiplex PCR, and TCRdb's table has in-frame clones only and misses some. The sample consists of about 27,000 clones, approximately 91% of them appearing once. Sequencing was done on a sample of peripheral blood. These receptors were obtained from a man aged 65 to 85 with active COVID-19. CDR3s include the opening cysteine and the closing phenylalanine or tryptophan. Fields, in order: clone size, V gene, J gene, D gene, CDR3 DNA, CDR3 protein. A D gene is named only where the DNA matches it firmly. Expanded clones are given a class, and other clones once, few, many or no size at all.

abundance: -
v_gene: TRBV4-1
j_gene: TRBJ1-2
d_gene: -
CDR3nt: TGCGCCAGCAGCCAAGTAATCGGGGGGAACTATGGCTACACCTTC
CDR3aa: CASSQVIGGNYGYTF

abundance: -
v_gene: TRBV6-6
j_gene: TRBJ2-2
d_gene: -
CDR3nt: TGTGCCAGCAGTTACGAGGTGAACACCGGGGAGCTGTTTTTT
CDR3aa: CASSYEVNTGELFF

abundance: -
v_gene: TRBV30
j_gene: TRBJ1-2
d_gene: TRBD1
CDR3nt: TGTGCCTGGGGGGGACAGGGGGCCGGTATCTACACCTTC
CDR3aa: CAWGGQGAGIYTF

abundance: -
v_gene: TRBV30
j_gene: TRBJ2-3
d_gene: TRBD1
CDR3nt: TGTGCCTGGAGTGGGGCAGGGGGCATTACAGATACGCAGTATTTT
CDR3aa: CAWSGAGGITDTQYF

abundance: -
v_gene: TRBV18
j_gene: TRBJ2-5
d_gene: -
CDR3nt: TGTGCCAGCTCACCGAATACGGGGATCGGGGAGACCCAGTACTTC
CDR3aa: CASSPNTGIGETQYF

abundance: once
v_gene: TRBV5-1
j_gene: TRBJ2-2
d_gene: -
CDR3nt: TGCGCCAGCAGCGGAGGGCGGGGCACCGGGGAGCTGTTTTTT
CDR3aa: CASSGGRGTGELFF

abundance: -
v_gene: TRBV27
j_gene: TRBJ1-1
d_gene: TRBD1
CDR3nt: TGTGCCAGCAGTTGGGCGACGGGGACAGGGAACACTGAAGCTTTCTTT
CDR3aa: CASSWATGTGNTEAFF

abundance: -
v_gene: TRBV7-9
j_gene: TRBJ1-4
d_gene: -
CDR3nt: TGTGCCAGCAGCCAAGGGAGTACAACTAATGAAAAACTGTTTTTT
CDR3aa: CASSQGSTTNEKLFF

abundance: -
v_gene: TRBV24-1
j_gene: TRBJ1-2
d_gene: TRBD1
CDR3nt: TGTGCCACCAGTGATGATCAGGGACAGGAGGGGGGCTACACCTTC
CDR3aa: CATSDDQGQEGGYTF

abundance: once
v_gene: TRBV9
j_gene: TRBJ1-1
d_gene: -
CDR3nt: TGTGCCAGCAGCCTCGGCGGCATGAACACTGAAGCTTTCTTT
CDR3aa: CASSLGGMNTEAFF

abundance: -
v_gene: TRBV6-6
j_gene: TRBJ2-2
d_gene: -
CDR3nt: TGTGCCAGCAGTCGCGATACGTACGGCCCGGGGGAGGAGAACACCGGGGAGCTGTTTTTT
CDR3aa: CASSRDTYGPGEENTGELFF

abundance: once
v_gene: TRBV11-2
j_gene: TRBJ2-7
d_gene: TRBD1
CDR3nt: TGTGCCAGCAGCTTTGGGACAGGGGATTACGAGCAGTACTTC
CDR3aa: CASSFGTGDYEQYF

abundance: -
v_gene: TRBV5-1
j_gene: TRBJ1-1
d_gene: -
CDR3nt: TGCGCCAGCAGTTTGGAGCTAGTTACTGAAGCTTTCTTT
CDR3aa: CASSLELVTEAFF